Below, 25 T cell receptor beta chains from the same sample are listed, as sequenced in a study of cytomegalovirus exposure and HLA in healthy donors. A multiplex PCR was run with 60 Vbeta primers and 13 Jbeta primers. The table came from immunoSEQ multiplex PCR; TCRdb's copy has only in-frame clones and leaves some out. The data hold under 150,000 clones, with 80% observed a single time. The sample was PBMCs. The receptors originated from a woman aged 35 to 49 in good health and CMV-seronegative.

The chain's CDR3 is CASSQGRTYNSPLHF. CDR3 DNA: TGCGCCAGCAGCCAAGGTAGAACCTATAATTCACCCCTCCACTTT. This sequence joins TRBV4-3 and TRBJ1-6; D not resolved. The CDR3 is 15 residues long. CDR1 is LGHNA and CDR2 is YSLEER in the germline V gene. Trimming removed 1 base at V and 2 bases at J, with 6 bases between.

The CDR3 reads CASSSIYGYTF. The CDR3 DNA reads as TGTGCCAGCAGCAGCATCTATGGCTACACCTTC. The chain combines TRBV9 with TRBJ1-2; D call uncertain. The CDR3 runs to 11 residues. The germline gives CDR1 SGDLS, CDR2 YYNGEE. Trimming removed 4 bases from V and 4 bases from J, with 5 bases in between.

The chain recombines TRBV11-2 with TRBJ2-2, with TRBD2 matching over 11 bases. The ends lost 5 bases at V and 5 bases at J; junction bases unmatched: 7. Per germline, CDR1 SGHAT and CDR2 FQNNGV. CDR3 length equals 16 residues. The CDR3 DNA sequence: TGTGCCAGCAGCCCCCATAGCGGGGGGGCAACCGGGGAGCTGTTTTTT. The encoded protein is CASSPHSGGATGELFF.

This clone was detected only a few times. The chain joins TRBV6-1 to TRBJ2-1; tentatively, D is TRBD2 (5 bases). CDR1 is MNHNS and CDR2 is SASEGT in the germline V gene. The CDR3 covers 12 residues. The V and J ends lost 7 bases and 8 bases respectively, with 12 bases between them. This chain's CDR3 is CASNKLGDEQFF. The CDR3 nucleotides are TGTGCCAGCAATAAACTAGGTGATGAGCAGTTCTTC.

J is TRBJ2-3 and V is TRBV4-1; TRBD2 is a possible D gene (5 bases). Per the germline V gene, CDR1 is MGHRA and CDR2 is YSYEKL. V gave up 0 bases and J gave up 9 bases, with 13 bases separating them. The CDR3 extends over 14 amino acids. CDR3 coding DNA: TGCGCCAGCAGCCAAGATCCCACTAGTCGCACGCAGTATTTT. Its protein product is CASSQDPTSRTQYF.

The chain couples TRBV27 to TRBJ2-7, with unresolved D. The CDR3 totals 14 residues. Trimming took off 3 bases at V and 0 bases at J, with 9 bases between the two ends. Germline V gives CDR1 MNHEY, CDR2 SMNVEV (reference sequence). Here the CDR3 DNA reads TGTGCCAGCAGTTTGGTGGGCAGCTCCTACGAGCAGTACTTC. Translated, it gives CASSLVGSSYEQYF.

This clone was seen a handful of times. J is TRBJ1-1 and V is TRBV2; a possible D gene is TRBD1 (6 bases). The CDR3 totals 13 residues. Germline CDR1 reads SNHLY; CDR2 reads FYNNEI. V was pared by 8 bases and J by 8 bases, with 18 bases between. CDR3 amino acids: CASGTSGQREAFF. Written as DNA, the CDR3 is TGTGCCAGCGGGACTAGTGGACAGCGAGAAGCTTTCTTT.

This clone was seen only a few times. This sequence joins TRBV4-1 and TRBJ2-7; TRBD2 might be the D (5 bases). The germline V gene has CDR1 MGHRA and CDR2 YSYEKL. CDR3 length: 16 amino acids. Trimming pared 0 bases from V and 0 bases from J, leaving 12 bases between. The CDR3 DNA reads as TGCGCCAGCAGCCAAGATTGGCAGCGGCCCTCCTACGAGCAGTACTTC. It is translated as CASSQDWQRPSYEQYF.

On this clone: At one boundary the junction diverges from the germline segment, which might be a read error. The rearrangement links TRBV19 to TRBJ1-5; D unclear. CDR3 length: 14 residues. CDR1 is LNHDA and CDR2 is SQIVND in the germline V gene (reference sequence). CDR3 coding DNA: TGTGCCAGTAGTATACAGAGGATATGGCAGCCCCGGCATTTT. Protein sequence: CASSIQRIWQPRHF.

This clone has a single count. The genes are TRBV9 and TRBJ2-4, with TRBD2 matching over 7 bases. Germline V CDR1 and CDR2: SGDLS, YYNGEE. The CDR3 runs to 13 residues. The V gene end was trimmed by 4 bases and the J gene end by 8 bases; junction bases not matched to a gene: 6. CDR3 DNA: TGTGCCAGCAGCCGTGGGAGGGAGGACATTCAGTACTTC. Its protein is CASSRGREDIQYF. The full variable domain, in which reference TRBV9 and TRBJ2-4 provide the parts outside the CDR3, is DSGVTQTPKHLITATGQRVTLRCSPRSGDLSVYWYQQSLDQGLQFLIQYYNGEERAKGNILERFSAQQFPDLHSELNLSSLELGDSALYFCASSRGREDIQYFGAGTRLSVL.

This sequence joins TRBV5-6 and TRBJ2-3; the match to TRBD1 covers 9 bases. Germline V gene lookup returns CDR1 SGHDT and CDR2 YYEEEE. This CDR3 is 16 amino acids long. V shed 4 bases, J shed 2 bases, and the junction held 8 bases outside the gene matches. The CDR3 region is CASSPAGTGNTDTQYF. The CDR3 DNA is TGTGCCAGCAGCCCGGCCGGGACAGGGAACACAGATACGCAGTATTTT.

This rearrangement joins TRBV12-5 to TRBJ1-5; tentatively, D is TRBD1 (6 bases). The germline CDR1 and CDR2 sequences are LGHNT and FRNRAP. CDR3 length equals 13 residues. Trimming cost V 5 bases and J 10 bases, with 15 bases left between them. CDR3 nucleotide sequence: TGTGCTAGTGGTGCGTACAGGGAGGGCCCCCAGCATTTT. Amino acids: CASGAYREGPQHF.

The chain is built from TRBV27 and TRBJ1-3; D remains ambiguous. Trimming removed 0 bases at V and 3 bases at J, with 6 bases between. Germline loops: CDR1 MNHEY, CDR2 SMNVEV (reference sequence). The CDR3 is 14 residues long. The DNA for the CDR3 is TGTGCCAGCAGTTTATCAGGGAGTGGAAACACCATATATTTT. It is translated as CASSLSGSGNTIYF.

The chain carries TRBV5-5 and TRBJ2-7; 7 bases match TRBD2. The CDR3 runs 15 residues. CDR1 and CDR2 (germline): SGHKS, YYEKEE (reference sequence). Germline trimming cut 2 bases from V and 1 base from J; bases unmatched to any gene: 6. This CDR3 reads CASSFRLAPSYEQYF. DNA for the CDR3: TGTGCCAGCAGCTTTCGACTAGCACCATCCTACGAGCAGTACTTC.

The J gene is TRBJ2-1, the V gene TRBV27, with TRBD2 matching over 13 bases. Germline V gene lookup returns CDR1 MNHEY and CDR2 SMNVEV (reference sequence). V lost 5 bases, J lost 9 bases, and 7 bases stayed unmatched. This CDR3 comprises 15 residues. Written as DNA, the CDR3 is TGTGCCAGCAGTACAGGACTAGCGGGAGCTAGTGAGCAGTTCTTC. This sequence encodes CASSTGLAGASEQFF.

V is TRBV9 and J is TRBJ2-1; the match to TRBD2 covers 9 bases. The germline V gene has CDR1 SGDLS and CDR2 YYNGEE. V was clipped by 4 bases and J by 3 bases; unmatched bases: 8. The CDR3 length is 16 residues. The CDR3 region is CASSSSGADYYNEQFF. The CDR3 DNA reads TGTGCCAGCAGCTCTAGCGGGGCTGACTACTACAATGAGCAGTTCTTC.

This chain connects TRBV9 to TRBJ2-3, with a weak D call TRBD2 (7 bases). There are 14 residues in the CDR3. Trimming removed 0 bases at V and 4 bases at J, with 9 bases between. Per germline, CDR1 SGDLS and CDR2 YYNGEE. Here the CDR3 DNA reads TGTGCCAGCAGCGTAGAGGGGGGGGCAGATACGCAGTATTTT. It codes for CASSVEGGADTQYF. The whole variable domain, filled in from reference TRBV9 and TRBJ2-3, reads DSGVTQTPKHLITATGQRVTLRCSPRSGDLSVYWYQQSLDQGLQFLIQYYNGEERAKGNILERFSAQQFPDLHSELNLSSLELGDSALYFCASSVEGGADTQYFGPGTRLTVL.

The gene calls are TRBV7-9 and TRBJ2-3; 7 bases align to TRBD1. The ends lost 2 bases at V and 3 bases at J; junction bases unmatched: 8. This CDR3 region has 16 residues. Germline V gene sequence: CDR1 SEHNR, CDR2 FQNEAQ (reference sequence). The chain's CDR3 is CASSLPQGIETDTQYF. CDR3 sequence (DNA): TGTGCCAGCAGCTTACCACAGGGGATTGAGACAGATACGCAGTATTTT. The full variable domain, in which reference TRBV7-9 and TRBJ2-3 provide the parts outside the CDR3, is DTGVSQNPRHKITKRGQNVTFRCDPISEHNRLYWYRQTLGQGPEFLTYFQNEAQLEKSRLLSDRFSAERPKGSFSTLEIQRTEQGDSAMYLCASSLPQGIETDTQYFGPGTRLTVL.

The chain couples TRBV7-3 to TRBJ2-2; maybe TRBD1 (6 bases). Germline V gene data show CDR1 as SGHTA and CDR2 as FQGTGA. The CDR3 length is 14 residues. Trimming pared 2 bases from V and 6 bases from J, leaving 10 bases between. This CDR3 reads CASSLQGQSGELFF. CDR3 nucleotides: TGTGCCAGCAGCTTACAGGGGCAATCCGGGGAGCTGTTTTTT.

The chain couples TRBV27 to TRBJ2-7, with 8 bases aligning to TRBD1. The CDR3 has 15 amino acids. With 5 bases clipped from V and 0 bases from J, the junction kept 6 bases outside the gene matches. Per germline, CDR1 MNHEY and CDR2 SMNVEV (reference sequence). The CDR3 loop reads CASSRGTGSSYEQYF. CDR3 in DNA: TGTGCCAGCAGTCGGGGGACAGGAAGCTCCTACGAGCAGTACTTC.

This sequence joins TRBV7-9 and TRBJ1-2; TRBD1 matches at 7 bases. Trimming cost V 3 bases and J 1 base; bases outside gene matches: 5. The CDR3 spans 15 residues. Germline V CDR1 and CDR2: SEHNR, FQNEAQ (reference sequence). CDR3 amino acids: CASSLPGQLNYGYTF. CDR3 nucleotide sequence: TGTGCCAGCAGCTTGCCGGGACAGCTTAACTATGGCTACACCTTC.

The gene calls are TRBV19 and TRBJ1-4; 7 bases agree with TRBD1. This CDR3 contains 14 residues. Germline V lookup: CDR1 LNHDA, CDR2 SQIVND (reference sequence). The V and J ends lost 6 bases and 6 bases, in that order; junction bases with no gene match: 7. The CDR3: CASRTDRIDEKLFF. DNA for the CDR3: TGTGCCAGTAGGACGGACAGGATTGATGAAAAACTGTTTTTT.

This sequence joins TRBV4-1 and TRBJ2-1, with 12 positions matching TRBD1. The CDR3 totals 14 residues. V lost 4 bases, J lost 6 bases, and 1 base stayed unmatched. CDR1 and CDR2 (germline): MGHRA, YSYEKL. For the CDR3, the DNA is TGCGCCAGCAGCCGGGGACAGGGGGCCAATGAGCAGTTCTTC. Amino acids: CASSRGQGANEQFF.

The V and J genes are TRBV19 and TRBJ2-2; the match to TRBD1 covers 10 bases. The CDR3 contains 15 residues. Trimming removed 8 bases from V and 3 bases from J; junction bases left unmatched: 6. Germline lookup yields CDR1 LNHDA and CDR2 SQIVND (reference sequence). The CDR3 region is CASAGQGEYTGELFF. Written as DNA, the CDR3 is TGTGCCAGTGCCGGACAGGGGGAATACACCGGGGAGCTGTTTTTT.

This chain uses TRBV29-1 with TRBJ2-5; the match to TRBD2 covers 9 bases. CDR1 and CDR2 (germline): SQVTM, ANQGSEA. This CDR3 spans 14 amino acids. Trimming at V came to 2 bases and at J to 5 bases, leaving 6 bases not matched to a gene. As DNA, the CDR3 is TGCAGCGTTGAATTTGCGGGAGGGAGGGAGACCCAGTACTTC. As protein: CSVEFAGGRETQYF.